This T cell receptor beta chain originates from a study of low-dose radiotherapy and immunotherapy resistance in tumors. Study as a whole: Each fraction for Cohort 1 was 0.5 Gy, given every 2 weeks, and the total came to 6.5 Gy.

Time point given: after trial treatment. Treatment noted: LDRT plus nivolumab, ipilimumab, low-dose cyclophosphamide and aspirin (RACIN trial). Advanced solid tumors without tumor-infiltrating lymphocytes were required for inclusion. CDR3 size: 17 residues. Trimming cost V 3 bases and J 4 bases, with 21 bases left between them. Germline lookup yields CDR1 SGHVT and CDR2 SQSDAQ. TCRs were put through 20 PCR cycles of amplification with Phusion. A constant-region primer and the V-primer adapter served as the primer pair. TCRdb independently ran MiXCR on the reads; one entry per CDR3 protein. The table lists tens of thousands of distinct CDR3 sequences, 33% of them singletons.

The source of this sequence is a male donor with rectosigmoid adenocarcinoma. The rearrangement links TRBV7-4 to TRBJ1-2; D perhaps matches TRBD1 (5 bases). The sample here was PBMCs, taken after low-dose radiotherapy plus immunotherapy. Written as DNA, the CDR3 is TGTGCCAGCAGCTTGGGGGTGTCAGCCCAGAGTAGCTATGGCTACACCTTC. Translated, it gives CASSLGVSAQSSYGYTF.